This T cell receptor beta chain was identified during a study of T cell responses to AZD1222 COVID-19 vaccine. Combined were second doses at about 4 or about 12 weeks. The CDR3 spans 16 residues. Germline CDR1 reads LNHDA; CDR2 reads SQIVND (reference sequence). The V end was cut by 4 bases, the J end by 1 base, with 11 bases between. Assay used: immunoSEQ multiplex PCR; TCRdb lists only in-frame clones, some missing. The table records some 110,000 clones, roughly 89% of them present only once. The chain links TRBV19 to TRBJ2-6; weak D call: TRBD1 (6 bases). The sequence was obtained from an adult who received the AZD1222 COVID-19 vaccine. Material: peripheral blood, obtained 28 days after the second AZD1222 dose. CDR3 DNA: TGTGCCAGTAGTAGCATGAGGGGGTCTGGGGCCAACGTCCTGACTTTC. Translation: CASSSMRGSGANVLTF.